Listed below are T cell receptor beta chains from one sample, sequenced in a study of regulatory T cells in long-lasting Graves disease. TCRdb re-analysed the multiplex PCR reads in MiXCR, keeping a single row per CDR3 protein. Of 400,000 to 500,000 distinct CDR3 sequences listed, approximately 22% are singletons. The sample consisted of peripheral blood mononuclear cells (PBMCs), taken when the disease was refractory, from a patient treated with antithyroid drugs. The receptors were gathered from a female donor with Graves disease. The CDR3 runs from the conserved cysteine through the conserved F or W. A D gene is named only where the DNA matches it firmly. Rows may omit the clone size; those that give it use once, few, many or a size class.

j_call v_call d_call clone_size cdr3_aa cdr3_nt
TRBJ2-5 TRBV11-2 NA many CASSLVMETQYF TGTGCCAGCAGCTTAGTTATGGAGACCCAGTACTTC
TRBJ2-2 TRBV27 TRBD2 few CATRAGGNSGELFF TGTGCCACCCGAGCGGGAGGGAACTCCGGGGAGCTGTTTTTT
TRBJ1-1 TRBV7-9 TRBD1 many CASRTGGAEAFF TGTGCCAGCAGGACAGGGGGAGCTGAAGCTTTCTTT
TRBJ2-7 TRBV28 TRBD2 many CASSLSSGSQWEQYF TGTGCCAGCAGTTTATCTAGCGGGAGCCAGTGGGAGCAGTACTTC
TRBJ2-1 TRBV2 NA many CASRAAEQFF TGTGCCAGCAGAGCGGCTGAGCAGTTCTTC
TRBJ2-1 TRBV28 NA NA CASSFLGLSNEQFF TGTGCCAGCAGTTTCCTGGGGCTCAGCAATGAGCAGTTCTTC
TRBJ2-2 TRBV3-1 NA many CASSQEGSGRTGELFF TGTGCCAGCAGCCAGGAGGGCAGCGGGCGGACCGGGGAGCTGTTTTTT
TRBJ1-1 TRBV19 TRBD1 few CASSFRTGGGTEAFF TGTGCCAGTAGTTTCCGGACAGGCGGCGGCACTGAAGCTTTCTTT
TRBJ2-5 TRBV14 NA few CASSHGDIYQETQYF TGTGCCAGCAGCCACGGGGACATTTACCAAGAGACCCAGTACTTC
TRBJ2-5 TRBV6-2/TRBV6-3 TRBD2 many CASSYEVAGAEIGETQYF TGTGCCAGCAGTTACGAGGTAGCGGGAGCCGAGATTGGGGAGACCCAGTACTTC
TRBJ1-2 TRBV12-3/TRBV12-4 NA many CASSFPSGTNYGYTF TGTGCCAGCAGTTTCCCCTCGGGGACTAACTATGGCTACACCTTC
TRBJ1-6 TRBV11-2 NA NA CASRPGMNSPLHF TGTGCCAGCCGCCCCGGAATGAATTCACCCCTCCACTTT
TRBJ2-7 TRBV15 TRBD2 many CATSAPGLAPEQYF TGTGCCACCAGCGCCCCGGGACTAGCGCCCGAGCAGTACTTC
TRBJ2-7 TRBV27 TRBD1 many CASSLTGWDYEQYF TGTGCCAGCAGTTTGACAGGGTGGGACTACGAGCAGTACTTC
TRBJ1-4 TRBV28 NA NA CASNGILVEKLFF TGTGCCAGCAACGGGATATTGGTCGAAAAACTGTTTTTT
TRBJ2-7 TRBV5-1 TRBD2 few CASSLDGTSDEQYF TGTGCCAGCAGCTTGGATGGGACTAGCGACGAGCAGTACTTC
TRBJ1-4 TRBV29-1 NA NA CSVERGTNEKLFF TGCAGCGTAGAAAGGGGTACTAATGAAAAACTGTTTTTT
TRBJ2-5 TRBV28 NA many CASSVDRWETQYF TGTGCCAGCAGTGTCGACAGGTGGGAGACCCAGTACTTC
TRBJ1-1 TRBV5-1 NA NA CASSAGTKNTEAFF TGCGCCAGCAGCGCCGGGACAAAGAACACTGAAGCTTTCTTT
TRBJ2-2 TRBV5-1 NA NA CASSYTGRTGELFF TGCGCCAGCAGCTATACAGGGCGGACCGGGGAGCTGTTTTTT
TRBJ1-1 TRBV29-1 NA NA CSVVGAAEGLNTEAFF TGCAGCGTTGTAGGGGCTGCGGAGGGGCTAAACACTGAAGCTTTCTTT
TRBJ2-2 TRBV2 NA many CASSQGPGELFF TGTGCCAGCAGCCAGGGCCCCGGGGAGCTGTTTTTT
TRBJ1-5 TRBV20-1 NA few CSARVETGGNNQPQHF TGCAGTGCTAGAGTGGAAACGGGGGGGAACAATCAGCCCCAGCATTTT